The clone carrying this TCR beta chain was seen a few times. Its antigen is unknown. Constant-segment primers and 5'RACE yielded cDNA libraries for TCR alpha and TCR beta, each carrying sample barcodes and UMIs. TCRdb independently ran MiXCR on the 5' RACE reads; one entry per CDR3 protein. This table has just under 550,000 distinct CDR3 sequences, roughly 20% appearing once. This sample was included in a study of T-cell memory formation after mild COVID-19. Notes on the study in general: Second-wave clones peaking on day 37 lacked confirmed SARS-CoV-2 specificity. Shrinking CD4+ clones were chiefly CM and EM; CD8+ ones were chiefly EMRA. The pre-infection memory compartment contained some responding clones, suggesting cross-reactive memory joined.

The CDR3 runs to 12 residues. V lost 5 bases, J lost 7 bases, and 10 bases lay in between. Germline CDR1 is SGHTA and CDR2 is FQGNSA. This sequence joins TRBV7-2 and TRBJ2-3; the D gene is possibly TRBD2 (6 bases). Sequencing was performed on PBMCs or a T cell subset sorted from them (not recorded which). The clonotype originates from an adult woman who had mild COVID-19 (a few samples of this study predate the infection). Cell type and time point are not known. CDR3 protein: CASSPGENTQYF. In DNA, the CDR3 is TGTGCCAGCAGCCCGGGGGAGAATACGCAGTATTTT.